Below, 24 T cell receptor beta chains from the same sample are listed, as sequenced in a study of blood T cell repertoires in COVID-19. The assay was immunoSEQ multiplex PCR, and TCRdb's table has in-frame clones only and misses some. The sample consists of about 67,000 clones, around nine tenths of them appearing once. Material for sequencing was peripheral blood. The receptors were gathered from a woman of 80 years or more with acute or convalescent COVID-19.

The CDR3 coding sequence is TGTGCCAGCAGCTCAGGGACAGTCTATGGCTACACCTTC. Residues: CASSSGTVYGYTF. The chain recombines TRBV25-1 with TRBJ1-2; 7 nucleotides agree with TRBD1. Germline V gives CDR1 MGHDK, CDR2 SYGVNS. J gave up 4 bases and V 6 bases, and 5 bases lay outside the gene matches. CDR3 length equals 13 residues.

V usage is TRBV14 and J usage is TRBJ2-2; a weak D match, TRBD1 (5 bases). V was shortened by 1 base and J by 7 bases, with 13 bases between the two germline ends. This CDR3 region has 15 residues. Per germline, CDR1 SGHDN and CDR2 FVKESK. CDR3 sequence reads: CASSQVQGGIGELFF. In DNA, the CDR3 is TGTGCCAGCAGCCAAGTTCAGGGCGGAATCGGGGAGCTGTTTTTT.

J is TRBJ2-7 and V is TRBV5-3; 7 bases are shared with TRBD2. TRBV5-3 counts as an open reading frame of uncertain function. J lost 3 bases, V lost 6 bases, and 9 bases had no gene match. The CDR3 length is 14 residues. CDR3 in DNA: TGTGCCAGAACCCTGGCGGGAGCAATCTACGAGCAGTACTTC. It is translated as CARTLAGAIYEQYF.

V and J are TRBV10-3 and TRBJ1-2, with TRBD1 as a possible D gene (5 bases). The CDR3 is 15 amino acids. Germline CDR1 reads ENHRY; CDR2 reads SYGVKD. V was shortened by 2 bases and J by 0 bases, with 10 bases between the two germline ends. The CDR3 bases are TGTGCCATCAGTGAGGGGGCATTGTCTAACTATGGCTACACCTTC. It translates to CAISEGALSNYGYTF.

This clone has a handful of counts. The chain carries TRBV9 and TRBJ1-2; unclear D gene. The CDR3 spans 14 residues. Trimming took 3 bases from V and 6 from J, leaving 15 bases between them. Per germline, CDR1 SGDLS and CDR2 YYNGEE. This chain's CDR3 is CASSENPRSDGYTF. The CDR3 region has the DNA TGTGCCAGCAGCGAAAACCCCCGATCAGATGGCTACACCTTC. Supplemented by reference TRBV9 and TRBJ1-2, the full variable domain reads DSGVTQTPKHLITATGQRVTLRCSPRSGDLSVYWYQQSLDQGLQFLIQYYNGEERAKGNILERFSAQQFPDLHSELNLSSLELGDSALYFCASSENPRSDGYTFGSGTRLTVV.

V usage is TRBV3-1 (or the pseudogene TRBV3-2) and J usage is TRBJ2-1; 10 bases are a match to TRBD2. Trimming removed 8 bases from V and 9 bases from J; junction bases left unmatched: 7. The CDR3 covers 13 residues. Germline assignment: CDR1 LGHDT and CDR2 YNNKEL (reference sequence). The CDR3 loop reads CASEASGRGEQFF. The CDR3 DNA reads as TGTGCCAGCGAGGCTAGCGGGAGAGGTGAGCAGTTCTTC.

V is TRBV19 and J is TRBJ1-4; 7 bases fit TRBD1. CDR3 length: 13 residues. Germline-derived CDR1 and CDR2 are LNHDA and SQIVND (reference sequence). With 4 bases clipped from V and 8 bases from J, the junction kept 4 bases outside the gene matches. CDR3 sequence: CASSTTGEEKLFF. CDR3 nucleotide sequence: TGTGCCAGTAGTACTACAGGGGAAGAAAAACTGTTTTTT.

The CDR3 loop is CASRLSGTGYNEQFF. The CDR3 bases are TGCGCCAGCAGGCTGTCCGGGACAGGGTACAATGAGCAGTTCTTC. The V gene is TRBV5-1, the J gene TRBJ2-1; 9 nucleotides align to TRBD1. The J segment lost 4 bases and the V segment lost 5 bases, leaving 7 bases of the junction unmatched. CDR1 is SGHRS and CDR2 is YFSETQ in the germline V gene. CDR3 length: 15 residues. Supplemented by reference TRBV5-1 and TRBJ2-1, the full variable domain reads KAGVTQTPRYLIKTRGQQVTLSCSPISGHRSVSWYQQTPGQGLQFLFEYFSETQRNKGNFPGRFSGRQFSNSRSEMNVSTLELGDSALYLCASRLSGTGYNEQFFGPGTRLTVL.

This sequence joins TRBV28 and TRBJ1-5; D ambiguous. Germline V gives CDR1 MDHEN, CDR2 SYDVKM. V lost 4 bases, J lost 5 bases, and 9 bases lay in between. This CDR3 has 13 amino acids. The CDR3 here is CASSSGSYQPQHF. CDR3 bases: TGTGCCAGCAGTTCAGGATCGTATCAGCCCCAGCATTTT. Based on the CDR3 plus reference TRBV28 and TRBJ1-5, the full variable domain is DVKVTQSSRYLVKRTGEKVFLECVQDMDHENMFWYRQDPGLGLRLIYFSYDVKMKEKGDIPEGYSVSREKKERFSLILESASTNQTSMYLCASSSGSYQPQHFGDGTRLSIL.

The chain employs TRBV4-1 and TRBJ1-2; D not certain. Per the germline V gene, CDR1 is MGHRA and CDR2 is YSYEKL. Trimming removed 5 bases from V and 8 bases from J, with 9 bases in between. This CDR3 is 11 amino acids long. CDR3 protein: CASSSGWGYTF. The CDR3 DNA follows: TGCGCCAGCAGCTCGGGTTGGGGCTACACCTTC.

The V and J genes are TRBV27 and TRBJ1-4, with a tentative D call TRBD1 (5 bases). There are 14 residues in the CDR3. CDR1 and CDR2 from the germline V gene are MNHEY and SMNVEV (reference sequence). The V and J ends lost 5 bases and 8 bases respectively, with 15 bases between them. The CDR3 sequence: CASSVRELGEKLFF. CDR3 nucleotide sequence: TGTGCCAGCAGTGTCAGGGAATTAGGCGAAAAACTGTTTTTT.

The chain couples TRBV28 to TRBJ2-1, with a weak D call TRBD1 (6 bases). The CDR3 totals 14 residues. From germline, CDR1 is MDHEN and CDR2 SYDVKM. V was clipped by 5 bases and J by 2 bases, with 10 bases between them. CDR3 amino acids: CASSRTDTYNEQFF. DNA for the CDR3: TGTGCCAGCAGTCGGACAGACACCTACAATGAGCAGTTCTTC.

This clone was seen once. This chain links TRBV12-3 or TRBV12-4 with TRBJ1-5, with TRBD1 matching over 7 bases. V gave up 5 bases and J gave up 6 bases; unmatched junction bases: 4. This CDR3 has 13 residues. The CDR3 reads CASSLGGSQPQHF. CDR3 sequence (DNA): TGTGCCAGCAGTCTAGGGGGCTCTCAGCCCCAGCATTTT.

The chain links TRBV24-1 to TRBJ2-1; TRBD2 aligns across 8 bases. Trimming took 5 bases from V and 1 from J; bases not matched to a gene: 9. The germline CDR1 and CDR2 sequences are KGHDR and SFDVKD. The CDR3 is made up of 17 amino acids. CDR3 bases: TGTGCCACCAGTGGCTACGGACTAGCCGAGTCCTACAATGAGCAGTTCTTC. Residues: CATSGYGLAESYNEQFF.

This sequence joins TRBV7-3 and TRBJ2-1; a possible D gene is TRBD1 (6 bases). CDR3 length equals 16 residues. CDR1 is SGHTA, CDR2 FQGTGA, per germline. Trimming took 5 bases from V and 0 from J, leaving 14 bases between them. CDR3 DNA: TGTGCCAGCAGCCCTGTAGGGACAAGCTCCTACAATGAGCAGTTCTTC. Its translation is CASSPVGTSSYNEQFF.

This clone has a count of ten or more. The chain combines TRBV28 with TRBJ2-2; no firm D call. Germline CDR1 is MDHEN and CDR2 is SYDVKM. This CDR3 region has 15 residues. The germline V and J ends were trimmed by 5 bases and 1 base, with 11 bases remaining between them. The CDR3 loop is CASSDPTENTGELFF. The CDR3 DNA follows: TGTGCCAGCAGTGACCCTACAGAGAACACCGGGGAGCTGTTTTTT.

The chain couples TRBV5-1 to TRBJ1-1; 7 nucleotides line up with TRBD1. The length of the CDR3 is 17 residues. J lost 2 bases, V lost 2 bases, and 12 bases had no gene match. Germline CDR1 SGHRS, CDR2 YFSETQ. CDR3 amino acids: CASSFAVRQGKNTEAFF. CDR3 DNA: TGCGCCAGCAGCTTCGCCGTAAGACAGGGTAAAAACACTGAAGCTTTCTTT.

This rearrangement joins TRBV6-2 or TRBV6-3 to TRBJ2-2, with 15 positions matching TRBD2. The V gene end was trimmed by 0 bases and the J gene end by 7 bases; junction bases not matched to a gene: 0. The CDR3 is 16 amino acids. Germline CDR1 MNHEY, CDR2 SVGEGT. For the CDR3, the DNA is TGTGCCAGCAGTTACTCGGGACTAGCGGGAGGCGGGGAGCTGTTTTTT. This sequence encodes CASSYSGLAGGGELFF.

The chain couples TRBV5-1 to TRBJ2-2; D not resolved. Germline CDR1 SGHRS, CDR2 YFSETQ. V dropped 0 bases and J dropped 1 base, with 7 bases sitting between them. The CDR3 is 15 amino acids. The CDR3 sequence: CASSLAGLNTGELFF. Written as DNA, the CDR3 is TGCGCCAGCAGCTTGGCAGGTCTGAACACCGGGGAGCTGTTTTTT.

This chain connects TRBV28 to TRBJ2-1, with 9 nucleotides matching TRBD1. CDR3 length: 15 amino acids. Germline V gene sequence: CDR1 MDHEN, CDR2 SYDVKM. Germline trimming cut 5 bases from V and 8 bases from J; bases unmatched to any gene: 10. The CDR3 loop reads CASSLTGTGNHEQFF. As DNA, the CDR3 is TGTGCCAGCAGTCTGACCGGGACAGGGAACCATGAGCAGTTCTTC.

The rearrangement joins TRBV3-1 (or the pseudogene TRBV3-2) to TRBJ1-1; D remains ambiguous. The V gene lost 4 bases and the J gene lost 8 bases, with 14 bases spanning the gap. The CDR3 has 13 residues. The germline CDR1 and CDR2 sequences are LGHDT and YNNKEL (reference sequence). The CDR3 region is CASSLPSYREAFF. Written as DNA, the CDR3 is TGTGCCAGCAGCCTACCCTCTTATCGGGAAGCTTTCTTT.

This clone was seen just once. This chain connects TRBV14 to TRBJ1-2; D is uncertain. Looked up from germline, CDR1 is SGHDN and CDR2 is FVKESK. Trimming removed 4 bases at V and 6 bases at J, with 21 bases between. This CDR3 contains 16 residues. Here the CDR3 DNA reads TGTGCCAGCAGCCTGCTCCCGGGAGGGCCGGGAGATGGCTACACCTTC. It codes for CASSLLPGGPGDGYTF.

This clone came up once. The rearrangement uses TRBV24-1 and TRBJ2-3; perhaps TRBD2 as D (6 bases). The CDR3 totals 13 residues. Germline values: CDR1 KGHDR, CDR2 SFDVKD. Trimming pared 5 bases from V and 5 bases from J, leaving 10 bases between. The CDR3 nucleotides are TGTGCCACCAGTGCGGGGGTGGAAGATACGCAGTATTTT. It is translated as CATSAGVEDTQYF.

The chain recombines TRBV28 with TRBJ1-4; 7 positions match TRBD1. This CDR3 spans 16 amino acids. The V gene's germline CDR1 is MDHEN and CDR2 SYDVKM. V shed 0 bases and J 7 bases; nucleotides not matched to a gene: 8. The DNA for the CDR3 is TGTGCCAGCAGTTTATGGGGTGAGGGGGCGAGTGAAAAACTGTTTTTT. Translation gives CASSLWGEGASEKLFF.